The T cell receptor beta chain under discussion was sequenced for a study of graft-versus-host responses after intestinal transplantation. Study information: Anti-thymocyte globulin served as induction for all recipients, who then took tacrolimus and steroids for 2 to 4 years.

Germline CDR1 is LGHNA and CDR2 is YNFKEQ. V lost 2 bases to trimming and J lost 4 bases; unmatched junction nucleotides: 9. This CDR3 contains 17 residues. In the case of this clone: What it binds is not known.

General study points: GvH clones appeared in recipient marrow, some first in ileum or blood.

Produced via immunoSEQ multiplex PCR; TCRdb's table is partial and in-frame only. This sample yields just over 85,000 clones, of which approximately 90% are seen a single time; about 0.4% belongs to the top ten. Sequencing was performed on unstimulated CD8+ T cells sorted from spleen or lymph node cells, taken before transplant. The source is a human donor who was the organ donor for an intestinal transplant. This chain uses TRBV4-2 with TRBJ2-1, with 9 bases aligning to TRBD2. The CDR3 region has the DNA TGTGCCAGCAGCCAACAAGGGGTGACTAGCGGATACAATGAGCAGTTCTTC. Translating gives CASSQQGVTSGYNEQFF.